This is a list of T cell receptor beta chains from one sample in a study of CD8 T cells in Susac syndrome. TCRdb itself ran the immunoSEQ multiplex PCR reads through MiXCR, one entry per CDR3 protein. The data hold 350,000 to 550,000 distinct CDR3 sequences, with roughly 85% observed a single time. The material sequenced was CD8+ T cells from PBMCs. The receptors were gathered from a human donor with multiple sclerosis. Both conserved end residues are part of each CDR3. A D gene is named only where the DNA matches it firmly. Some rows mark clone size as missing; the rest say once, few, many or name a class of expanded clone.

clone_size d_call j_call v_call cdr3_aa cdr3_nt
- - TRBJ2-7 TRBV7-2 CASSPDFYEQYF TGTGCCAGCAGTCCGGACTTCTACGAGCAGTACTTC
- - TRBJ2-7 TRBV5-1 CASSLGLRDTYEQYF TGCGCCAGCAGCTTGGGGCTAAGGGATACCTACGAGCAGTACTTC
- - TRBJ1-1 TRBV5-6 CASSLPTGFVDTEAFF TGTGCCAGCAGCTTGCCGACAGGATTTGTCGACACTGAAGCTTTCTTT
- - TRBJ1-2 TRBV19 CASRHTSGGFDGYTF TGTGCCAGTAGGCACACTAGCGGGGGGTTTGATGGCTACACCTTC
- TRBD1 TRBJ2-3 TRBV20-1 CSARQQGADTQYF TGCAGTGCTAGACAACAGGGGGCAGATACGCAGTATTTT
- - TRBJ2-1 TRBV29-1 CSVEMGEQFF TGCAGCGTTGAAATGGGGGAGCAGTTCTTC
- - TRBJ2-5 TRBV6-2/TRBV6-3 CASSYSNVKETQYF TGTGCCAGCAGTTACTCGAACGTAAAAGAGACCCAGTACTTC
- - TRBJ2-2 TRBV11-2 CASSLEGSGGHTTGELFF TGTGCCAGCAGCTTAGAAGGGAGTGGGGGCCATACCACCGGGGAGCTGTTTTTT
- - TRBJ1-4 TRBV7-9 CASSPGSTTNEKLFF TGTGCCAGCAGCCCCGGGTCTACAACTAATGAAAAACTGTTTTTT
- TRBD1 TRBJ2-2 TRBV27 CASSSPTGDWNTGELFF TGTGCCAGCAGTTCCCCGACAGGGGATTGGAACACCGGGGAGCTGTTTTTT
- TRBD2 TRBJ2-3 TRBV7-9 CASSSPTSGGQTDTQYF TGTGCCAGCAGCTCCCCGACTAGCGGGGGGCAGACAGATACGCAGTATTTT
- - TRBJ2-7 TRBV29-1 CSVLEYEQYF TGCAGCGTTCTAGAGTACGAGCAGTACTTC
- - TRBJ2-2 TRBV5-4 CASTASGELFF TGTGCCAGCACCGCCAGCGGGGAGCTGTTTTTT
- TRBD1 TRBJ2-3 TRBV3-1 CASSPQIGTDEDTQYF TGTGCCAGCAGCCCCCAAATCGGGACAGATGAGGATACGCAGTATTTT
few TRBD1 TRBJ1-1 TRBV7-6 CASSAGTGPEKAFF TGTGCCAGCAGCGCCGGGACAGGGCCTGAGAAAGCTTTCTTT
- TRBD2 TRBJ2-1 TRBV5-1 CASSAPLAGAYNEQFF TGCGCCAGCAGCGCGCCCCTAGCGGGAGCCTACAATGAGCAGTTCTTC
- - TRBJ2-7 TRBV5-1 CASSLGWGPDSYEQYF TGCGCCAGCAGCTTGGGCTGGGGGCCAGATTCCTACGAGCAGTACTTC
- - TRBJ1-3 TRBV25-1 CASSEYFHLTGRVSSKSSGNTIYF TGTGCCAGCAGTGAATATTTCCACCTGACCGGCAGGGTCTCCTCGAAATCGTCTGGAAACACCATATATTTT
- TRBD2 TRBJ2-1 TRBV4-1 CASSQDGTSGNEQFF TGCGCCAGCAGCCAAGATGGGACTAGCGGGAATGAGCAGTTCTTC
- - TRBJ2-7 TRBV20-1 CSARAETAMNEQYF TGCAGTGCTAGAGCAGAGACAGCGATGAACGAGCAGTACTTC
- - TRBJ1-3 TRBV2 CASSEATASGNTIYF TGTGCCAGCAGTGAAGCGACAGCTTCTGGAAACACCATATATTTT
- - TRBJ2-7 TRBV7-9 CASTTGSTYEQYF TGTGCCAGCACAACGGGGTCTACCTACGAGCAGTACTTC
- TRBD2 TRBJ2-1 TRBV20-1 CSARTSGDNEQFF TGCAGTGCGCGGACTAGCGGAGACAATGAGCAGTTCTTC
- TRBD1 TRBJ1-1 TRBV30 CAWSVGTGTEAFF TGTGCCTGGAGTGTAGGGACAGGGACTGAAGCTTTCTTT
- - TRBJ2-1 TRBV3-1 CASSQTSDASEQFF TGTGCCAGCAGCCAAACGAGTGACGCGAGTGAGCAGTTCTTC
- - TRBJ1-5 TRBV6-5 CASSLEPGIRPQHF TGTGCCAGCAGTTTGGAACCTGGGATCAGGCCCCAGCATTTT
few TRBD1 TRBJ1-2 TRBV2 CASRSLGTGDDYGYTF TGTGCCAGCAGATCTCTTGGGACAGGGGACGACTATGGCTACACCTTC
few TRBD2 TRBJ2-7 TRBV20-1 CSAEIKLAGASISYEQYF TGCAGTGCCGAAATAAAACTAGCGGGGGCGTCCATATCCTACGAGCAGTACTTC
- - TRBJ1-2 TRBV6-6 CASSYSETTLYGYTF TGTGCCAGCAGTTACTCCGAGACAACCCTCTATGGCTACACCTTC
- TRBD2 TRBJ2-2 TRBV19 CASSIDLAGTGELFF TGTGCCAGTAGTATAGATCTAGCGGGGACCGGGGAGCTGTTTTTT
few TRBD1 TRBJ2-7 TRBV6-1 CASSVLGQGSYEQYF TGTGCCAGCAGTGTGTTAGGACAGGGATCCTACGAGCAGTACTTC
few - TRBJ2-7 TRBV27 CASSERDSEVFEQYF TGTGCCAGCAGCGAACGGGACTCCGAAGTGTTCGAGCAGTACTTC
- - TRBJ2-1 TRBV27 CASSYLALEDNEQFF TGTGCCAGCAGCTACCTCGCGCTCGAGGACAATGAGCAGTTCTTC
- - TRBJ1-1 TRBV2 CASSEEGGLRPITEAFF TGTGCCAGCAGTGAAGAAGGCGGACTCCGACCGATCACTGAAGCTTTCTTT
- TRBD1 TRBJ1-4 TRBV27 CASSHDRATEKLFF TGTGCCAGCAGCCACGACAGGGCTACTGAAAAACTGTTTTTT